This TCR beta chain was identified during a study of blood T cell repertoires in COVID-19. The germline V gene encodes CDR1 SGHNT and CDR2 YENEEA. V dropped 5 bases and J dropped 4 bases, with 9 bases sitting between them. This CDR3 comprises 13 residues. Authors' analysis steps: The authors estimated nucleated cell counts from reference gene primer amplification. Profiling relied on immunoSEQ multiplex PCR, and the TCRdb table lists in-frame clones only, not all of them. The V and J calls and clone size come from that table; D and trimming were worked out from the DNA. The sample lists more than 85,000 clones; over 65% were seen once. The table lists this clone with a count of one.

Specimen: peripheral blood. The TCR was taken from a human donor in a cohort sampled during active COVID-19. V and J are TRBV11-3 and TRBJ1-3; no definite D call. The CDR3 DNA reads TGTGCCAGCAGCCGAACTCCCGGAAACACCATATATTTT. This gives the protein CASSRTPGNTIYF.